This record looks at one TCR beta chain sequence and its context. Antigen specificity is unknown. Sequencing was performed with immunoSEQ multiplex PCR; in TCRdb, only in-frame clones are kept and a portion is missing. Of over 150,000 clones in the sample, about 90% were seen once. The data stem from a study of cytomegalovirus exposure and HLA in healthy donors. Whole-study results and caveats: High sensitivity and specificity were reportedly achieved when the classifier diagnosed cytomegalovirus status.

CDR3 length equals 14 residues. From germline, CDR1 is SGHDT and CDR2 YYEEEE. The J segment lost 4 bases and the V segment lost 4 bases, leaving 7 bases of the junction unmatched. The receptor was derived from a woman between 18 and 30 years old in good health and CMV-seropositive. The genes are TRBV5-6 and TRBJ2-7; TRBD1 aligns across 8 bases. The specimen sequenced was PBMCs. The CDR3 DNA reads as TGTGCCAGCAGCCGACAGGGGCTATCTTACGAGCAGTACTTC. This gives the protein CASSRQGLSYEQYF.